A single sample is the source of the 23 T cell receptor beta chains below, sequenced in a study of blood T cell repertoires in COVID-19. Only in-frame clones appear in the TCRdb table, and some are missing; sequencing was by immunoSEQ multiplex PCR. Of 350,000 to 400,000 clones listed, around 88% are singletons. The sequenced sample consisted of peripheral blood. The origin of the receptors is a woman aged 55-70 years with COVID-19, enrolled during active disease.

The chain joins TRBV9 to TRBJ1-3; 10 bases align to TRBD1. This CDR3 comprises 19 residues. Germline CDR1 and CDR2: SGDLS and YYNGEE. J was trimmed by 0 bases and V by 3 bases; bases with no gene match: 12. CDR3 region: CASSARGTGAPSSGNTIYF. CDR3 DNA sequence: TGTGCCAGCAGCGCCCGGGGGACAGGGGCTCCATCCTCTGGAAACACCATATATTTT.

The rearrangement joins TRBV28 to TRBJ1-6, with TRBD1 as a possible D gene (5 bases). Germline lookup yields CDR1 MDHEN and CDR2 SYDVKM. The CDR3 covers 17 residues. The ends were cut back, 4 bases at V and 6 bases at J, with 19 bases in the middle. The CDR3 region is CASSSAGGWTINSPLHF. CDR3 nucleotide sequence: TGTGCCAGCAGTTCCGCCGGGGGGTGGACCATTAATTCACCCCTCCACTTT.

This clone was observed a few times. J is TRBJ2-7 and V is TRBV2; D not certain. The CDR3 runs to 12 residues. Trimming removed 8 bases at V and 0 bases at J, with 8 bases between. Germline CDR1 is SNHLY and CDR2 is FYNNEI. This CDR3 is CASETVSYEQYF. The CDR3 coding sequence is TGTGCCAGCGAGACTGTCTCCTACGAGCAGTACTTC.

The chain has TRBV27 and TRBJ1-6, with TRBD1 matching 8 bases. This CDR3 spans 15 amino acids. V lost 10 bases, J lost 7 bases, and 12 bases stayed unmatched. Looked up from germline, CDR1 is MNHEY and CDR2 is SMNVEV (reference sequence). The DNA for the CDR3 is TGTGCCACCCGACAGCTGACAGGGGCGAATTCACCCCTCCACTTT. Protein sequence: CATRQLTGANSPLHF.

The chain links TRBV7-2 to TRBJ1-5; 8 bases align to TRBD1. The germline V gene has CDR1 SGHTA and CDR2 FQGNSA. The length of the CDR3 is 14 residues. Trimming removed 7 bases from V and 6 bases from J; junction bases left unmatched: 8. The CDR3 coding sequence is TGTGCCAGCATGACAGGGGCATTGGGTCAGCCCCAGCATTTT. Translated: CASMTGALGQPQHF.

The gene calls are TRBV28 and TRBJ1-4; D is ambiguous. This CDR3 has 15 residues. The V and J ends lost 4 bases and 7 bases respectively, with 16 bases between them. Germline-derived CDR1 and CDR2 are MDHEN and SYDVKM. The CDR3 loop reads CASSSPNYLGEKLFF. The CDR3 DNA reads TGTGCCAGCAGTTCCCCGAACTACTTGGGTGAAAAACTGTTTTTT.

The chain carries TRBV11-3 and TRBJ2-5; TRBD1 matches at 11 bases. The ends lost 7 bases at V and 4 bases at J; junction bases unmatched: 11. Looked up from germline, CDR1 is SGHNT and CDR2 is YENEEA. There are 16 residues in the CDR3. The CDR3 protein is CASTPPDRGRGETQYF. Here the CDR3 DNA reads TGTGCCAGCACCCCACCGGACAGGGGGCGGGGAGAGACCCAGTACTTC.

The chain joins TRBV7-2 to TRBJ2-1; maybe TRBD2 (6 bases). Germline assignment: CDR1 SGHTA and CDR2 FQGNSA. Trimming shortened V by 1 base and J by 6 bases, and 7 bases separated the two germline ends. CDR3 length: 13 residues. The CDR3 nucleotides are TGTGCCAGCAGCTTAGGGAGGGTCAATGAGCAGTTCTTC. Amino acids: CASSLGRVNEQFF.

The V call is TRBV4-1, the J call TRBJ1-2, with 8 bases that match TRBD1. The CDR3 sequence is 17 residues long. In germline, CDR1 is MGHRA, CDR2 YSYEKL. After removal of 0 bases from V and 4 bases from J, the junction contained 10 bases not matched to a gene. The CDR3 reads CASSQDWGRGRGYGYTF. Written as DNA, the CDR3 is TGCGCCAGCAGCCAAGATTGGGGCAGGGGGCGAGGCTATGGCTACACCTTC.

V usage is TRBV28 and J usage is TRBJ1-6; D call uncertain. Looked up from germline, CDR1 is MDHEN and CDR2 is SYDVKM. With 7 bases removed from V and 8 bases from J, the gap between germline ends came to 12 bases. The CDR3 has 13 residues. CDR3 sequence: CASIGSVDSPLHF. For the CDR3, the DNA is TGTGCCAGCATCGGGTCAGTAGATTCACCCCTCCACTTT. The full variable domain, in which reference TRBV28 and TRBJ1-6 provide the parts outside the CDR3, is DVKVTQSSRYLVKRTGEKVFLECVQDMDHENMFWYRQDPGLGLRLIYFSYDVKMKEKGDIPEGYSVSREKKERFSLILESASTNQTSMYLCASIGSVDSPLHFGNGTRLTVT.

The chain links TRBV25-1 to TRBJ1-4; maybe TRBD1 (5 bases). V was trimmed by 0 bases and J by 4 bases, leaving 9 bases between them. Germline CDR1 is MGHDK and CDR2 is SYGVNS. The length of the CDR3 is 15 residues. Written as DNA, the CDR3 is TGTGCCAGCAGTGAATATAGACAGAGTAATGAAAAACTGTTTTTT. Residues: CASSEYRQSNEKLFF.

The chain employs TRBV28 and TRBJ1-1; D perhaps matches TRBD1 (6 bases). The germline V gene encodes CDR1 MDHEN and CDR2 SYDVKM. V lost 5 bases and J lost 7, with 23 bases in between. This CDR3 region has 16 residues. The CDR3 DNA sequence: TGTGCCAGCAGTCTATCGTTGACAGGATTAGACAATGAAGCTTTCTTT. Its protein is CASSLSLTGLDNEAFF.

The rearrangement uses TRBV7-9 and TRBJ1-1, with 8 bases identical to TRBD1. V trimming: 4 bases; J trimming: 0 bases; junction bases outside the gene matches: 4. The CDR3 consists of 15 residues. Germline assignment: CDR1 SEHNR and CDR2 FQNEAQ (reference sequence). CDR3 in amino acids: CASSYGQGLNTEAFF. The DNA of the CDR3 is TGTGCCAGCAGCTATGGACAGGGTTTGAACACTGAAGCTTTCTTT.

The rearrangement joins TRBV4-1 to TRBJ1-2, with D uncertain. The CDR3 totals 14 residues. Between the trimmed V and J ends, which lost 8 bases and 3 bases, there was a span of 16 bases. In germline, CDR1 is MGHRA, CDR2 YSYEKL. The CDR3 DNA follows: TGCGCCAGCGGGTCCAACCCGGGAGACTATGGCTACACCTTC. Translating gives CASGSNPGDYGYTF.

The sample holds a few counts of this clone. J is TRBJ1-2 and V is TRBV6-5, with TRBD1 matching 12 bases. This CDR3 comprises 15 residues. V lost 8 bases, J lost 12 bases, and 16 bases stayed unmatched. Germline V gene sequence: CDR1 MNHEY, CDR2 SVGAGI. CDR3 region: CASLFSSGTGGPHTF. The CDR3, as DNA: TGTGCCAGCCTATTTTCTTCCGGGACAGGGGGCCCACACACCTTC.

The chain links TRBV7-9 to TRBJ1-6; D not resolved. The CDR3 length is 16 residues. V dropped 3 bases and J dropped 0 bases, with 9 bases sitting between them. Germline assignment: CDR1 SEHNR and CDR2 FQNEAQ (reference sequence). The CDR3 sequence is CASSFISSSYNSPLHF. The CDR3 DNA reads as TGTGCCAGCAGCTTTATTTCGAGCTCCTATAATTCACCCCTCCACTTT.

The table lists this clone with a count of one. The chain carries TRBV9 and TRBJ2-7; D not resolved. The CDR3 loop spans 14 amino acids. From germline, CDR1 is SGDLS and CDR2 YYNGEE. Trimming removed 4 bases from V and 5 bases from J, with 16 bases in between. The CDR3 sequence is CASSSPRSNHEQYF. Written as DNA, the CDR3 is TGTGCCAGCAGCTCCCCCAGATCAAACCACGAGCAGTACTTC.

Here the CDR3 DNA reads TGTGCCTGGTCACACGGCCGACAAGTCCTCACAGATACGCAGTATTTT. Residues: CAWSHGRQVLTDTQYF. The rearrangement joins TRBV30 to TRBJ2-3; D unclear. Germline CDR1 GTSNPN, CDR2 SVGIG (reference sequence). V was pared by 5 bases and J by 2 bases, with 20 bases between. This CDR3 is built from 16 residues.

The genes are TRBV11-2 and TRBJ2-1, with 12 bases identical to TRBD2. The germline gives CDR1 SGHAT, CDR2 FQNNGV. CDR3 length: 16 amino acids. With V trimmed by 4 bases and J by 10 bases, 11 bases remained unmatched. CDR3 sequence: CASSSILAGGAGEQFF. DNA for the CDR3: TGTGCCAGCAGCTCGATACTAGCGGGGGGAGCAGGAGAGCAGTTCTTC.

The CDR3 sequence is CASRHGYNQPQHF. CDR3 DNA sequence: TGTGCCAGCAGGCACGGGTACAATCAGCCCCAGCATTTT. This chain uses TRBV3-1 (or the pseudogene TRBV3-2) with TRBJ1-5; D remains ambiguous. The V gene lost 6 bases and the J gene lost 3 bases, with 9 bases spanning the gap. Germline assignment: CDR1 LGHDT and CDR2 YNNKEL (reference sequence). The CDR3 has 13 residues.

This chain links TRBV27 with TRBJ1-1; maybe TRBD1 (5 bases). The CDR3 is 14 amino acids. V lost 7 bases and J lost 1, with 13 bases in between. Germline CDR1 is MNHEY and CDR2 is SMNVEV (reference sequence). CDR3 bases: TGTGCCAGCACCCAGGGATGGGGGAACACTGAAGCTTTCTTT. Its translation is CASTQGWGNTEAFF.

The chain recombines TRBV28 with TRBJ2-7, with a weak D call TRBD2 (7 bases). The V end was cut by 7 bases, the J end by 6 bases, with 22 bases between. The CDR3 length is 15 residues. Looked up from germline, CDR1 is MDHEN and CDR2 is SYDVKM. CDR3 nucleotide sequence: TGTGCCAGCAACTCTTGGGGGGGGCAAAGCTTCGAGCAGTACTTC. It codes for CASNSWGGQSFEQYF.

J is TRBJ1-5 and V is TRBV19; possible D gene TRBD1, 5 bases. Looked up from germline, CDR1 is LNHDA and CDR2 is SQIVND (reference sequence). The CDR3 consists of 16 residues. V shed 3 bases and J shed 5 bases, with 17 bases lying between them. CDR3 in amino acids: CASSIWWGEADQPQHF. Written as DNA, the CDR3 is TGTGCCAGTAGTATTTGGTGGGGGGAGGCCGATCAGCCCCAGCATTTT.